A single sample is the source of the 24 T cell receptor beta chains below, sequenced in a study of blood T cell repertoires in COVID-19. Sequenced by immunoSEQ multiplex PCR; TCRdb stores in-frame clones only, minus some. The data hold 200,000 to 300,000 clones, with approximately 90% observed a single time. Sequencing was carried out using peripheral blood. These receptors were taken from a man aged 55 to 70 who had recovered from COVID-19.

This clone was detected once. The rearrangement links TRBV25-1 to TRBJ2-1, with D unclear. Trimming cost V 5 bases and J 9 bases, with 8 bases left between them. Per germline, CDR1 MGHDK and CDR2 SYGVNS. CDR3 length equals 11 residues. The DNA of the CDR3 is TGTGCCAGCAGTCCCCTTCGTGAGCAGTTCTTC. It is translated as CASSPLREQFF.

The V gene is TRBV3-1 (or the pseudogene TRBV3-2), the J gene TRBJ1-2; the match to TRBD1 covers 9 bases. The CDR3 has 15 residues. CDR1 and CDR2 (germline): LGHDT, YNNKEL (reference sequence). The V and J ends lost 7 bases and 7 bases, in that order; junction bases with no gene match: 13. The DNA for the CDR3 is TGTGCCAGCACCCTGAGGGGGGGACAGGGAACTGGCTACACCTTC. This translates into CASTLRGGQGTGYTF.

For the CDR3, the DNA is TGTGCCAGTAGTATCAACAGGGAACGGAACTATGGCTACACCTTC. Translating gives CASSINRERNYGYTF. V and J are TRBV19 and TRBJ1-2; D perhaps matches TRBD1 (6 bases). CDR1 is LNHDA, CDR2 SQIVND, per germline (reference sequence). Trimming removed 3 bases at V and 2 bases at J, with 13 bases between. The CDR3 has 15 residues.

CDR3 DNA sequence: TGTGCCAGCAGCCTGGGGTGGCGAGCGGGGACCACAGATACGCAGTATTTT. It yields the protein CASSLGWRAGTTDTQYF. This chain joins TRBV3-1 (or the pseudogene TRBV3-2) and TRBJ2-3; 7 bases map to TRBD2. CDR3 length: 17 residues. With V trimmed by 4 bases and J by 2 bases, 12 bases remained unmatched. Germline lookup yields CDR1 LGHDT and CDR2 YNNKEL (reference sequence).

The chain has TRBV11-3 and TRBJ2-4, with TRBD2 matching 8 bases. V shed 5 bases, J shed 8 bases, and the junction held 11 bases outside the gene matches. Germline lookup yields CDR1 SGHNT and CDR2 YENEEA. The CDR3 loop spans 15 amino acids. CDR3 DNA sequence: TGTGCCAGCAGCCCCGGGGGGGCGACAACGGACATTCAGTACTTC. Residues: CASSPGGATTDIQYF.

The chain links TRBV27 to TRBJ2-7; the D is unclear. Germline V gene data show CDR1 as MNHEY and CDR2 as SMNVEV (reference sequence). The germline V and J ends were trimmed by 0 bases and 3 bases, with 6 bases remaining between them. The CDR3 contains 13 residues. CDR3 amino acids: CASSLSADYEQYF. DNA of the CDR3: TGTGCCAGCAGTTTATCGGCAGACTACGAGCAGTACTTC.

In DNA, the CDR3 is TGTGCCAGCAGCTTAGGACAAGATAGCAATCAGCCCCAGCATTTT. Its protein product is CASSLGQDSNQPQHF. The J gene is TRBJ1-5, the V gene TRBV13; D gene uncertain. This CDR3 is 15 amino acids long. CDR1 and CDR2 (germline): PRHDT, FYEKMQ (reference sequence). Trimming removed 0 bases from V and 0 bases from J, with 6 bases in between.

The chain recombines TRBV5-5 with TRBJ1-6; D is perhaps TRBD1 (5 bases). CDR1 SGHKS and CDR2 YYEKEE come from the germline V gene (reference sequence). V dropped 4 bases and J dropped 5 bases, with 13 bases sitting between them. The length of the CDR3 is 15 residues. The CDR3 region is CASSRDWGDNSPLHF. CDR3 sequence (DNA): TGTGCCAGCAGCCGGGACTGGGGGGATAATTCACCCCTCCACTTT.

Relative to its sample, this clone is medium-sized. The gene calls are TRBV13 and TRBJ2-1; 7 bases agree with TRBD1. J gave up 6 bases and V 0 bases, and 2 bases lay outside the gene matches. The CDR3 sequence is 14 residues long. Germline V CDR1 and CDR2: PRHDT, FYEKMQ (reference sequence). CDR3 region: CASSLGGDSNEQFF. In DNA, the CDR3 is TGTGCCAGCAGCTTAGGCGGGGACAGCAATGAGCAGTTCTTC.

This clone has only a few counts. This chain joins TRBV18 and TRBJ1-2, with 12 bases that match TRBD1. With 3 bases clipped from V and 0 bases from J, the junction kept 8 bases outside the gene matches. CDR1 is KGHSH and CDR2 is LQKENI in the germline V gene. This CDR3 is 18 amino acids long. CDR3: CASSPSGTGGHTNYGYTF. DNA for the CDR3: TGTGCCAGCTCACCCTCCGGGACAGGGGGCCACACTAACTATGGCTACACCTTC.

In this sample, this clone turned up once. CDR3 in DNA: TGTGCCAGCAGCGTAGATGGCGGGGGCAGCTATGGCTACACCTTC. It specifies CASSVDGGGSYGYTF. The rearrangement joins TRBV9 to TRBJ1-2; possible D gene TRBD1, 6 bases. The V and J ends lost 0 bases and 4 bases respectively, with 13 bases between them. The germline V gene encodes CDR1 SGDLS and CDR2 YYNGEE. The CDR3 is made up of 15 amino acids. Using reference TRBV9 and TRBJ1-2 for the parts outside the CDR3, the full variable domain is DSGVTQTPKHLITATGQRVTLRCSPRSGDLSVYWYQQSLDQGLQFLIQYYNGEERAKGNILERFSAQQFPDLHSELNLSSLELGDSALYFCASSVDGGGSYGYTFGSGTRLTVV.

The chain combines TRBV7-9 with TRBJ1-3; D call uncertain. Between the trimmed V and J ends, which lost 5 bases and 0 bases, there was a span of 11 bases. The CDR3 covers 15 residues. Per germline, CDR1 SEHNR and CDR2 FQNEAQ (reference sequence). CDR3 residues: CASSLLRDSGNTIYF. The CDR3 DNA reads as TGTGCCAGCAGCCTACTGAGGGACTCTGGAAACACCATATATTTT.

CDR3 nucleotides: TGTGCCAGCAGAGGGACAGGGGTTGGAAACACCATATATTTT. Translated: CASRGTGVGNTIYF. The V and J genes are TRBV6-5 and TRBJ1-3; TRBD1 matches at 10 bases. CDR3 length: 14 amino acids. Looked up from germline, CDR1 is MNHEY and CDR2 is SVGAGI. V gave up 6 bases and J gave up 3 bases; unmatched junction bases: 2.

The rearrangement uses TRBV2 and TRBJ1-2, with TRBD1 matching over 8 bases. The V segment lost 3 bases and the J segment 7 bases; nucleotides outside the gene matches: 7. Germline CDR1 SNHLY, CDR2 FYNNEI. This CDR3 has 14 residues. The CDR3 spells CASSEVDRVSGYTF. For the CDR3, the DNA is TGTGCCAGCAGTGAGGTGGACAGGGTATCTGGCTACACCTTC.

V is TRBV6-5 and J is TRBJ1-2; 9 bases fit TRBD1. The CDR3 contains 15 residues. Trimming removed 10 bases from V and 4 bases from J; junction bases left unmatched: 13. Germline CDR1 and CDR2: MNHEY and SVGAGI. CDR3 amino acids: CATIPPGQGAYGYTF. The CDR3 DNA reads TGTGCCACGATACCCCCGGGACAGGGCGCCTATGGCTACACCTTC.

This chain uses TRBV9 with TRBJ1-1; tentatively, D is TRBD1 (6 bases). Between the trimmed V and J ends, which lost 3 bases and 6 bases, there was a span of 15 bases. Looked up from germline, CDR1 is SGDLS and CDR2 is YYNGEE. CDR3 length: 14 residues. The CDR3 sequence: CASSAVGGGAEAFF. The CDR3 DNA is TGTGCCAGCAGCGCTGTTGGGGGGGGCGCTGAAGCTTTCTTT.

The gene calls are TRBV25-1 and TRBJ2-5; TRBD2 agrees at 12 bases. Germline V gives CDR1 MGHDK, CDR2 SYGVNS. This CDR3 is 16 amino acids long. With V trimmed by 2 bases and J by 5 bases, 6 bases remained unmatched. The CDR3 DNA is TGTGCCAGCAGTGAAGCTAGCGGGGGGGCATGGGAGACCCAGTACTTC. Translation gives CASSEASGGAWETQYF.

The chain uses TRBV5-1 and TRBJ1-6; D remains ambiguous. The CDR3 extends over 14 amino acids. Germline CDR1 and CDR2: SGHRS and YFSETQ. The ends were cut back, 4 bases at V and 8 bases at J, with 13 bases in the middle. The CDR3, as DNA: TGCGCCAGCAGCACCGCAAGTCGGGATTCACCCCTCCACTTT. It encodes CASSTASRDSPLHF.

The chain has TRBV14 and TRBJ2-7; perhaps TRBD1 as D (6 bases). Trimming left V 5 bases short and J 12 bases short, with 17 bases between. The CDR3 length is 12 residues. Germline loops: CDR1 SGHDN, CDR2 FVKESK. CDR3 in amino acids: CASSSTDSSRYF. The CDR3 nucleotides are TGTGCCAGCAGCTCAACGGACAGTTCTCGGTACTTC.

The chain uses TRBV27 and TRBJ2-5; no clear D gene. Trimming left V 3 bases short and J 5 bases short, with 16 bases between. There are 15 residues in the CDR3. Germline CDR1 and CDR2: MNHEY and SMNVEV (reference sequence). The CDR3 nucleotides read TGTGCCAGCAGTTTGATAAGGAGCTCCTCGGAGACCCAGTACTTC. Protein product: CASSLIRSSSETQYF.

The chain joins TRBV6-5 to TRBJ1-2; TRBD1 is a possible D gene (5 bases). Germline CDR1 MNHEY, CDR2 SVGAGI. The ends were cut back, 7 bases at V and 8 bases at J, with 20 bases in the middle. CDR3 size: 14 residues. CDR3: CASTYGQGNLGYTF. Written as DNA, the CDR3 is TGTGCCAGCACCTACGGGCAGGGTAACTTGGGCTACACCTTC.

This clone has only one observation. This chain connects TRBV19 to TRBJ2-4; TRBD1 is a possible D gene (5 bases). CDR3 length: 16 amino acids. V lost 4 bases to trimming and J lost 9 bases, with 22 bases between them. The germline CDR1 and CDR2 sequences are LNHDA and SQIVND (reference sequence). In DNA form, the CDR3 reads TGTGCCAGTAGTACACAGGCCACAGGCCCTTTTGGCATTCAGTACTTC. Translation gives CASSTQATGPFGIQYF.

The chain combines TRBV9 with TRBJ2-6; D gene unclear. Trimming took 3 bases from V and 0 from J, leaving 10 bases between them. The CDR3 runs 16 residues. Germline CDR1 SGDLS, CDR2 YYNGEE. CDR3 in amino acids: CASSARNSSGANVLTF. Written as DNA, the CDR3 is TGTGCCAGCAGCGCCCGAAATAGCTCTGGGGCCAACGTCCTGACTTTC.

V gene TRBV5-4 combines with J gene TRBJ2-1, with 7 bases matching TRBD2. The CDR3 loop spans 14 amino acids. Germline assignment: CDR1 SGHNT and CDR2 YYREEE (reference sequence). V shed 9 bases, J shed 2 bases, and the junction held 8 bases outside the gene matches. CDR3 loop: CATSVGGAYNEQFF. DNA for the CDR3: TGTGCCACTTCGGTGGGGGGGGCCTACAATGAGCAGTTCTTC.